The clone carrying this T cell receptor beta chain has only a few counts. Its antigen is undetermined. The data derive from a study of T cells in Graves' hyperthyroidism and ophthalmopathy. V was clipped by 3 bases and J by 1 base, with 12 bases between them. The CDR3 is 16 residues long. Per the germline V gene, CDR1 is LNHDA and CDR2 is SQIVND (reference sequence). Study-wide findings and caveats: Blood samples included most of the expanded thyroid clonotypes exceeding 0.001.

Using RNA transcripts as the source, TCR beta CDR3 regions were amplified. HTBI primers were employed in a first-round RT-PCR of the TCR CDR3. MiXCR, run by TCRdb on the multiplex PCR reads, gives a single entry per CDR3 protein. The data show under 450,000 distinct CDR3 sequences, with about a sixth seen just once and more than 30% held by the top ten. This TCR derives from a woman in her twenties or thirties with Graves' hyperthyroidism that later progressed to Graves' ophthalmopathy. V usage is TRBV19 and J usage is TRBJ1-4; TRBD1 might be the D (5 bases). The source material was blood. The CDR3 DNA sequence: TGTGCCAGTAGTATCCAGGGACCGGGAACTAATGAAAAACTGTTTTTT. The encoded protein is CASSIQGPGTNEKLFF.